This T cell receptor (beta chain) originates from a study of human T cells and chemical hapten exposure. Whole-study context: Diagnoses of alopecia areata, totalis or universalis occurred in mostly female patients. Study findings and constraints: Relative to controls, expanded TCRs formed significantly more large CDR3 similarity clusters. TCRs above 1 in 1000 frequency did not change with DPC sensitization.

TCRdb processed the RACE reads anew with MiXCR; each CDR3 protein has one entry. The sample includes about 82,000 distinct CDR3 sequences, 13% of them seen just once. Specified time point: patch test 3, about 24 weeks after DPC sensitization. Treatment defined: therapeutic diphenylcyclopropenone sensitization with weekly scalp DPC. The starting material, unfractionated whole blood, was used for total RNA extraction. This CDR3 has 15 residues. CDR1 is ENHRY and CDR2 is SYGVKD in the germline V gene. V was trimmed by 1 base and J by 3 bases, leaving 11 bases between them. This clonotype came up many times. Its antigen is unidentified.

This rearrangement joins TRBV10-3 to TRBJ2-3; TRBD2 might be the D (5 bases). The sequencing here drew on whole blood, taken in connection with sensitization to the hapten diphenylcyclopropenone (DPC). The origin of this receptor is a woman aged 50 to 60 with alopecia areata. Some clones in this sample may be carry-over from other donors' samples. CDR3 protein: CAISEYEGSTDTQYF. CDR3 nucleotides: TGTGCCATCAGTGAGTATGAGGGATCGACAGATACGCAGTATTTT.